The 30 T cell receptor beta chains below were found in one sample sequenced in a study of blood T cell repertoires in COVID-19. Profiling relied on immunoSEQ multiplex PCR, and the TCRdb table lists in-frame clones only, not all of them. The sample contains some 520,000 clones, approximately 92% of which appear only once. The sequencing input was peripheral blood. These receptors all stem from a young man with COVID-19, enrolled during active disease.

The chain has TRBV10-1 and TRBJ2-4, with TRBD2 identical over 8 bases. The ends lost 0 bases at V and 0 bases at J; junction bases unmatched: 10. The CDR3 is made up of 19 amino acids. CDR1 and CDR2 from the germline V gene are WNHNN and SYGVQD (reference sequence). CDR3 in DNA: TGCGCCAGCAGTGAGTCGGTAGCGGGAAGCGCACTAGCCAAAAACATTCAGTACTTC. This gives the protein CASSESVAGSALAKNIQYF.

The chain employs TRBV24-1 and TRBJ1-3, with D possibly TRBD1 on 5 matching bases. CDR1 and CDR2 (germline): KGHDR, SFDVKD. V shed 3 bases and J shed 0 bases, with 8 bases lying between them. This CDR3 is built from 15 residues. CDR3 in amino acids: CATSDTTVSGNTIYF. Here the CDR3 DNA reads TGTGCCACCAGTGATACGACAGTCTCTGGAAACACCATATATTTT.

This chain joins TRBV19 and TRBJ2-3; 9 nucleotides line up with TRBD2. This CDR3 has 14 residues. The J segment lost 5 bases and the V segment lost 3 bases, leaving 3 bases of the junction unmatched. Germline CDR1 reads LNHDA; CDR2 reads SQIVND (reference sequence). The CDR3 sequence is CASSIRRGGDTQYF. CDR3 nucleotides: TGTGCCAGTAGTATTCGGCGGGGGGGAGATACGCAGTATTTT.

The chain joins TRBV11-2 to TRBJ2-2; 10 bases fit TRBD2. The CDR3 is made up of 17 amino acids. Germline-derived CDR1 and CDR2 are SGHAT and FQNNGV. Trimming removed 0 bases from V and 4 bases from J; junction bases left unmatched: 5. CDR3 sequence reads: CASSLDLAGVVTGELFF. DNA of the CDR3: TGTGCCAGCAGCTTAGATCTAGCGGGAGTGGTCACCGGGGAGCTGTTTTTT. Based on the CDR3 plus reference TRBV11-2 and TRBJ2-2, the full variable domain is EAGVAQSPRYKIIEKRQSVAFWCNPISGHATLYWYQQILGQGPKLLIQFQNNGVVDDSQLPKDRFSAERLKGVDSTLKIQPAKLEDSAVYLCASSLDLAGVVTGELFFGEGSRLTVL.

This clone was detected only once. V is TRBV7-8 and J is TRBJ2-7; TRBD2 matches at 8 bases. This CDR3 is 15 amino acids long. From germline, CDR1 is SGHVS and CDR2 FQNEAQ. V trimming: 5 bases; J trimming: 6 bases; junction bases outside the gene matches: 12. CDR3 DNA: TGTGCCAGCAGCAAAGAGCGGGGGAAACTACGCGAGCAGTACTTC. Amino acid sequence: CASSKERGKLREQYF.

V is TRBV6-5 and J is TRBJ2-3; TRBD2 agrees at 7 bases. The CDR3 spans 15 residues. CDR1 is MNHEY and CDR2 is SVGAGI in the germline V gene. The V and J ends lost 3 bases and 6 bases, in that order; junction bases with no gene match: 9. This chain's CDR3 is CASSYSGPLGDTQYF. CDR3 nucleotide sequence: TGTGCCAGCAGTTATAGCGGGCCCCTGGGGGATACGCAGTATTTT.

This chain joins TRBV25-1 and TRBJ1-3, with D maybe TRBD1 (5 bases). The CDR3 totals 15 residues. With 2 bases removed from V and 2 bases from J, the gap between germline ends came to 10 bases. CDR1 is MGHDK and CDR2 is SYGVNS in the germline V gene. As DNA, the CDR3 is TGTGCCAGCAGTGAACAGGGCTGGACTGGAAACACCATATATTTT. It yields the protein CASSEQGWTGNTIYF.

The V gene is TRBV24-1, the J gene TRBJ2-5, with 8 bases matching TRBD2. Germline CDR1 KGHDR, CDR2 SFDVKD. CDR3 length: 15 residues. Germline trimming cut 6 bases from V and 4 bases from J; bases unmatched to any gene: 9. The CDR3 DNA is TGTGCCACCAGTTCCTCATCCGGGAGGGCAGAGACCCAGTACTTC. Protein sequence: CATSSSSGRAETQYF.

The rearrangement joins TRBV7-9 to TRBJ1-1; D might be TRBD1 (6 bases). Trimming took off 3 bases at V and 7 bases at J, with 9 bases between the two ends. The CDR3 loop spans 12 amino acids. CDR1 and CDR2 (germline): SEHNR, FQNEAQ (reference sequence). CDR3 region: CASSFIQGEAFF. CDR3 nucleotide sequence: TGTGCCAGCAGCTTTATACAGGGTGAAGCTTTCTTT.

This rearrangement joins TRBV6-5 to TRBJ2-7; possibly TRBD1 for D (6 bases). This CDR3 has 15 residues. Trimming took 0 bases from V and 6 from J, leaving 15 bases between them. CDR1 and CDR2 (germline): MNHEY, SVGAGI. CDR3 amino acids: CASSYSSQGRTEQYF. As DNA, the CDR3 is TGTGCCAGCAGTTACTCCTCACAGGGCCGTACCGAGCAGTACTTC.

The V call is TRBV29-1, the J call TRBJ1-5, with D tentatively TRBD1 (5 bases). Trimming took 5 bases from V and 4 from J, leaving 15 bases between them. In germline, CDR1 is SQVTM, CDR2 ANQGSEA. The CDR3 contains 14 residues. The CDR3: CSVRGADGNQPQHF. The DNA of the CDR3 is TGCAGCGTTAGGGGTGCGGACGGGAATCAGCCCCAGCATTTT.

This chain uses TRBV19 with TRBJ2-5, with 9 positions matching TRBD2. CDR1 is LNHDA, CDR2 SQIVND, per germline (reference sequence). V shed 2 bases, J shed 4 bases, and the junction held 2 bases outside the gene matches. The length of the CDR3 is 14 residues. The CDR3 bases are TGTGCCAGTAGTATACGGCGGGGGGGAGAGACCCAGTACTTC. It codes for CASSIRRGGETQYF.

This clone showed up just once. This chain links TRBV18 with TRBJ1-2, with 8 bases aligning to TRBD1. The CDR3 is made up of 18 amino acids. Trimming took 7 bases from V and 3 from J; bases not matched to a gene: 19. Germline V CDR1 and CDR2: KGHSH, LQKENI. CDR3 sequence reads: CASCLAWTGRVRDYGYTF. CDR3 nucleotide sequence: TGTGCCAGCTGCCTGGCTTGGACAGGGAGAGTTCGAGACTATGGCTACACCTTC.

V and J are TRBV5-5 and TRBJ2-2; D call uncertain. Germline lookup yields CDR1 SGHKS and CDR2 YYEKEE (reference sequence). This CDR3 has 14 residues. V lost 0 bases and J lost 6, with 9 bases in between. CDR3 in amino acids: CASSLGAGPGELFF. DNA of the CDR3: TGTGCCAGCAGCTTGGGGGCAGGTCCCGGGGAGCTGTTTTTT. Variable domain in full (rest from reference TRBV5-5 and TRBJ2-2): DAGVTQSPTHLIKTRGQQVTLRCSPISGHKSVSWYQQVLGQGPQFIFQYYEKEERGRGNFPDRFSARQFPNYSSELNVNALLLGDSALYLCASSLGAGPGELFFGEGSRLTVL.

The V and J genes are TRBV7-9 and TRBJ2-7; 10 bases are a match to TRBD1. The germline V gene encodes CDR1 SEHNR and CDR2 FQNEAQ (reference sequence). Trimming cost V 5 bases and J 5 bases; bases outside gene matches: 9. The CDR3 totals 15 residues. The CDR3 region is CASSPPGQGYNEQYF. CDR3 coding DNA: TGTGCCAGCAGCCCGCCGGGACAGGGGTACAACGAGCAGTACTTC.

The chain couples TRBV6-5 to TRBJ1-1, with TRBD1 matching over 9 bases. CDR1 and CDR2 from the germline V gene are MNHEY and SVGAGI. The CDR3 loop spans 14 amino acids. V was pared by 1 base and J by 8 bases, with 5 bases of the junction left unmatched. CDR3 sequence: CASSYYRGQGEAFF. CDR3 DNA sequence: TGTGCCAGCAGTTACTACAGGGGGCAGGGGGAAGCTTTCTTT.

The chain joins TRBV19 to TRBJ1-2; 7 bases are a match to TRBD1. Looked up from germline, CDR1 is LNHDA and CDR2 is SQIVND (reference sequence). V was pared by 4 bases and J by 4 bases, with 3 bases of the junction left unmatched. This CDR3 contains 13 residues. The CDR3 loop is CASSTTGIYGYTF. The CDR3 DNA sequence: TGTGCCAGTAGTACGACAGGGATCTATGGCTACACCTTC.

The chain links TRBV18 to TRBJ1-5; possible D gene TRBD1, 6 bases. The CDR3 has 14 residues. Germline V lookup: CDR1 KGHSH, CDR2 LQKENI. Trimming stripped 3 bases from V and 2 bases from J, with 8 bases between. CDR3 sequence: CASSPEGGNQPQHF. The CDR3 bases are TGTGCCAGCTCACCTGAGGGGGGCAATCAGCCCCAGCATTTT.

This clone was observed once. Other DNA sequences of this sample code for an identical CDR3. The rearrangement joins TRBV11-2 to TRBJ2-7; 10 bases align to TRBD2. With V trimmed by 5 bases and J by 4 bases, 8 bases remained unmatched. Germline values: CDR1 SGHAT, CDR2 FQNNGV. CDR3 size: 15 residues. The CDR3 loop reads CASSLEGTSVYEQYF. In DNA form, the CDR3 reads TGTGCCAGCAGCCTCGAGGGGACTAGCGTTTACGAGCAGTACTTC.

The chain couples TRBV27 to TRBJ2-1; 8 bases are a match to TRBD2. The CDR3 contains 17 residues. CDR1 is MNHEY and CDR2 is SMNVEV in the germline V gene (reference sequence). Germline trimming cut 1 base from V and 8 bases from J; bases unmatched to any gene: 13. CDR3 sequence (DNA): TGTGCCAGCAGTTTATTTGCCCTAGCGGGTGGGGTCGATGAGCAGTTCTTC. This encodes CASSLFALAGGVDEQFF.

The chain uses TRBV5-1 and TRBJ2-1; 9 bases are a match to TRBD2. From germline, CDR1 is SGHRS and CDR2 YFSETQ. J lost 5 bases, V lost 4 bases, and 7 bases had no gene match. The CDR3 totals 15 residues. CDR3: CASSLSGGNHNEQFF. In nucleotides, the CDR3 is TGCGCCAGCAGCCTGAGCGGGGGGAACCACAATGAGCAGTTCTTC.

The chain uses TRBV24-1 and TRBJ2-3; 8 nucleotides agree with TRBD2. With 4 bases clipped from V and 4 bases from J, the junction kept 6 bases outside the gene matches. The CDR3 is made up of 15 amino acids. CDR1 and CDR2 (germline): KGHDR, SFDVKD. The CDR3 nucleotides are TGTGCCACCAGTGAGCCAGCGGGAGTGGCAGATACGCAGTATTTT. Encoded protein: CATSEPAGVADTQYF.

This CDR3 is CASSQVPTQGPEQYF. The CDR3 DNA reads as TGCGCCAGCAGCCAAGTACCTACCCAGGGCCCCGAGCAGTACTTC. The J gene is TRBJ2-7, the V gene TRBV4-1; a possible D gene is TRBD1 (5 bases). The CDR3 length is 15 residues. The V end lost 1 base, the J end lost 6 bases, and 16 bases lay between the germline ends. Per the germline V gene, CDR1 is MGHRA and CDR2 is YSYEKL.

The chain links TRBV19 to TRBJ1-5; perhaps TRBD1 as D (6 bases). V lost 5 bases and J lost 4, with 18 bases in between. Per the germline V gene, CDR1 is LNHDA and CDR2 is SQIVND (reference sequence). CDR3 length: 16 residues. CDR3 in DNA: TGTGCCAGTAGTCAAAACCAGGGGATGGGGAATCAGCCCCAGCATTTT. It is translated as CASSQNQGMGNQPQHF.

The rearrangement joins TRBV5-6 to TRBJ1-1; 8 nucleotides match TRBD1. The V gene's germline CDR1 is SGHDT and CDR2 YYEEEE. The V gene end was trimmed by 0 bases and the J gene end by 4 bases; junction bases not matched to a gene: 8. CDR3 length: 16 amino acids. The CDR3: CASSLVGQAVGTEAFF. The CDR3 nucleotides are TGTGCCAGCAGCTTGGTGGGACAGGCGGTTGGCACTGAAGCTTTCTTT. The whole variable domain, filled in from reference TRBV5-6 and TRBJ1-1, reads DAGVTQSPTHLIKTRGQQVTLRCSPKSGHDTVSWYQQALGQGPQFIFQYYEEEERQRGNFPDRFSGHQFPNYSSELNVNALLLGDSALYLCASSLVGQAVGTEAFFGQGTRLTVV.

The chain has TRBV6-1 and TRBJ2-1, with 10 bases aligning to TRBD2. CDR1 and CDR2 (germline): MNHNS, SASEGT. The CDR3 is 16 amino acids. J gave up 0 bases and V 3 bases, and 2 bases lay outside the gene matches. The CDR3 is CASSEWTSGSYNEQFF. Written as DNA, the CDR3 is TGTGCCAGCAGTGAGTGGACTAGCGGCTCCTACAATGAGCAGTTCTTC.

This clone was seen once. The V call is TRBV4-1, the J call TRBJ1-4; 9 bases are shared with TRBD1. The V and J ends lost 5 bases and 8 bases, in that order; junction bases with no gene match: 9. Germline CDR1 is MGHRA and CDR2 is YSYEKL. The CDR3 runs 15 residues. CDR3 sequence (DNA): TGCGCCAGCAGCTTAACCGGGACAGGGAAAGAAAAACTGTTTTTT. Protein: CASSLTGTGKEKLFF.

The chain carries TRBV3-1 (or the pseudogene TRBV3-2) and TRBJ1-3; D is undetermined. Trimming took 0 bases from V and 0 from J, leaving 3 bases between them. The CDR3 runs 14 residues. Germline-derived CDR1 and CDR2 are LGHDT and YNNKEL (reference sequence). CDR3 residues: CASSQDSSGNTIYF. Written as DNA, the CDR3 is TGTGCCAGCAGCCAAGACAGCTCTGGAAACACCATATATTTT.

This clone has a single count. The V call is TRBV2, the J call TRBJ2-5; D is unresolved. The CDR3 has 11 amino acids. From germline, CDR1 is SNHLY and CDR2 FYNNEI. Trimming shortened V by 7 bases and J by 5 bases, and 8 bases separated the two germline ends. CDR3 in amino acids: CASIGGETQYF. In DNA, the CDR3 is TGTGCCAGCATCGGCGGTGAGACCCAGTACTTC.

V usage is TRBV3-1 (or the pseudogene TRBV3-2) and J usage is TRBJ1-5, with D hard to call. V lost 1 base and J lost 1, with 11 bases in between. Germline values: CDR1 LGHDT, CDR2 YNNKEL (reference sequence). The CDR3 sequence is 16 residues long. CDR3 residues: CASSQGWRGSNQPQHF. CDR3 DNA sequence: TGTGCCAGCAGCCAAGGTTGGCGAGGGAGCAATCAGCCCCAGCATTTT.